This TCR beta chain was captured in a study of Ad26.COV2.S vaccination and SARS-CoV-2 variants. For the study at large: Intramuscular Ad26.COV2.S doses were given once or twice, 56 days apart.

This clone was observed once. As to treatment: about 20 received Ad26.COV2.S at low or high dose, single or two shots; a few received placebo; per-sample allocation not given. Following the first vaccine or placebo injection, samples were taken on day 63. Profiled with immunoSEQ multiplex PCR; TCRdb holds only in-frame clones, not every one. The data show about 220,000 clones, approximately 87% seen once. CDR1 is SGHAT, CDR2 FQNNGV, per germline. J lost 5 bases, V lost 5 bases, and 3 bases had no gene match. The CDR3 length is 13 residues. The sequencing used peripheral blood, collected in a trial of Ad26.COV2.S vaccine versus placebo. The chain uses TRBV11-2 and TRBJ1-2; TRBD1 aligns across 9 bases. This TCR derives from a person between 18 and 65 years old who received the Ad26.COV2.S COVID-19 vaccine or a placebo. The CDR3, as DNA: TGTGCCAGCAGCCAAGGACAGGGGTATGGCTACACCTTC. Translated: CASSQGQGYGYTF.